The text below deals with one T cell receptor beta chain. As yet, its antigen is unknown. This sample was taken from a study of T cell responses to AZD1222 COVID-19 vaccine. Clones were sequenced by immunoSEQ multiplex PCR, and TCRdb holds only the in-frame ones, with some missing. The sample carries around 130,000 clones, 75% to 90% recorded once. General observations from the study: Clonal diversity may have been underestimated, and the donors were mostly white British, with more females than males. Spike-specific TCR depth and breadth grew after two AZD1222 doses. Just six people given AZD1222 tested seropositive at baseline. Unmutated regions of variants are reportedly targeted by nearly half of spike-specific TCRs.

Trimming pared 1 base from V and 10 bases from J, leaving 13 bases between. Germline V gene lookup returns CDR1 MGHDK and CDR2 SYGVNS. The CDR3 contains 13 residues. The rearrangement uses TRBV25-1 and TRBJ1-1; D gene uncertain. The sequencing here drew on peripheral blood, taken on day 0 of AZD1222 vaccination. The source of this sequence is an adult in good health. CDR3 DNA sequence: TGTGCCAGCAGTGAATTTCCAGATAATACAGCTTTCTTT. Residues: CASSEFPDNTAFF.